This T cell receptor (beta chain) was observed in a study of cytomegalovirus exposure and HLA in healthy donors. Germline trimming cut 2 bases from V and 11 bases from J; bases unmatched to any gene: 14. The CDR3 has 15 residues. Germline lookup yields CDR1 MNHEY and CDR2 SMNVEV (reference sequence). The PCR made use of 60 Vbeta and 13 Jbeta primers. The method was immunoSEQ multiplex PCR; TCRdb's version includes in-frame clones alone and lacks a portion of them. The sample comprises roughly 200,000 clones, roughly 75% of which are singletons, and around 6% rests with the top ten. This clonotype originated in a man aged 40-50 years in good health and CMV-seronegative. This chain links TRBV27 with TRBJ2-5, with 7 bases fitting TRBD2. Sequenced: PBMCs. The CDR3 nucleotides are TGTGCCAGCAGTTTAGCGGGAGTGGGGTTCCGAGAGCAGTACTTC. It is translated as CASSLAGVGFREQYF.